The next 9 T cell receptor beta chains were all read from a single sample in a study of shared clonotypes between healthy human individuals. This table comes from immunoSEQ multiplex PCR, and its TCRdb copy is limited to in-frame clones, with some not included. The sample lists about 490,000 clones; 75% to 85% were seen once. The sequencing sample was made of PBMCs. The receptor set was obtained from a woman in her thirties or forties in good health. Some clones in this sample may be carry-over from other donors' samples.

This chain connects TRBV6-1 to TRBJ2-1; D remains unclear. In germline, CDR1 is MNHNS, CDR2 SASEGT. V was shortened by 2 bases and J by 0 bases, with 8 bases between the two germline ends. The CDR3 has 15 amino acids. The CDR3 coding sequence is TGTGCCAGCAGTGAACAGACGAGCTCCTACAATGAGCAGTTCTTC. Its translation: CASSEQTSSYNEQFF.

The V and J genes are TRBV5-4 and TRBJ2-7, with 7 positions matching TRBD1. After removal of 4 bases from V and 7 bases from J, the junction contained 5 bases not matched to a gene. Germline V gene data show CDR1 as SGHNT and CDR2 as YYREEE (reference sequence). The CDR3 covers 12 residues. In nucleotides, the CDR3 is TGTGCCAGCAGCCTTGACAGGGCAGAGCAGTACTTC. Protein product: CASSLDRAEQYF.

The chain couples TRBV18 to TRBJ2-2, with D possibly TRBD1 on 5 matching bases. With 3 bases removed from V and 7 bases from J, the gap between germline ends came to 9 bases. The V gene's germline CDR1 is KGHSH and CDR2 LQKENI. The CDR3 covers 13 residues. CDR3: CASSPTVHGELFF. CDR3 nucleotides: TGTGCCAGCTCACCGACAGTTCACGGGGAGCTGTTTTTT.

The gene calls are TRBV7-2 and TRBJ2-1; the D gene could be TRBD1 or TRBD2 (5 bases each). V dropped 2 bases and J dropped 15 bases, with 17 bases sitting between them. This CDR3 region has 13 residues. The V gene's germline CDR1 is SGHTA and CDR2 FQGNSA. The CDR3 here is CASSLSQGRAVFF. The CDR3 nucleotides read TGTGCCAGCAGCTTATCCCAGGGACGGGCGGTGTTCTTC.

V is TRBV9 and J is TRBJ2-3; TRBD1 matches 7 bases. The germline gives CDR1 SGDLS, CDR2 YYNGEE. V gave up 0 bases and J gave up 1 base; unmatched junction bases: 2. The CDR3 is 15 residues long. The CDR3 region has the DNA TGTGCCAGCAGCGTAGGAGACAGGGGCACAGATACGCAGTATTTT. This codes for CASSVGDRGTDTQYF.

The rearrangement uses TRBV27 and TRBJ2-5; D is undetermined. Trimming removed 2 bases at V and 5 bases at J, with 3 bases between. The CDR3 runs to 11 residues. Per germline, CDR1 MNHEY and CDR2 SMNVEV (reference sequence). CDR3 in amino acids: CASSLRETQYF. Here the CDR3 DNA reads TGTGCCAGCAGTTTACGTGAGACCCAGTACTTC.

This chain joins TRBV5-6 and TRBJ2-7, with 9 bases aligning to TRBD1. This CDR3 spans 18 amino acids. V lost 4 bases, J lost 3 bases, and 17 bases stayed unmatched. Germline V lookup: CDR1 SGHDT, CDR2 YYEEEE. In DNA, the CDR3 is TGTGCCAGCAGCCCGGGGACAGGGACCCAAGGATACTTCTACGAGCAGTACTTC. This encodes CASSPGTGTQGYFYEQYF.

This clone has a handful of counts. The V gene is TRBV7-2, the J gene TRBJ2-3; D tentatively fits TRBD1 or TRBD2 (7 bases each). This CDR3 comprises 15 residues. Trimming cost V 6 bases and J 1 base, with 14 bases left between them. Per the germline V gene, CDR1 is SGHTA and CDR2 is FQGNSA. For the CDR3, the DNA is TGTGCCAGCAGAAGGGGGCTAGCGGGCACAGATACGCAGTATTTT. Residues: CASRRGLAGTDTQYF.

In regard to this clone: A much larger clone lies a single base off, so this may be a read error. This sequence joins TRBV21-1 and TRBJ1-1. TRBV21-1 is a recognized pseudogene. The CDR3 extends over 15 amino acids. The CDR3: CASSKGVEGSTEAFF. CDR3 coding DNA: TGTGCCAGCAGCAAAGGGGTAGAAGGGAGCACTGAAGCTTTCTTT.